A selection of T cell receptor beta chains follows, all from one sample in a study of persistence of HIV-infected CD4 T cells. Profiled with immunoSEQ multiplex PCR; TCRdb holds only in-frame clones, not every one. The sample lists about 28,000 clones, approximately 78% occurring once. What these receptors recognize is not known. This material consisted of CD4+ T cells sorted from PBMCs after 18-hour stimulation, taken from a patient who received antiretroviral therapy. The receptors originated from an adult woman with HIV who was CMV-seropositive. CDR3s include the opening cysteine and the closing phenylalanine or tryptophan. The D gene is left open where the match is weak. Size values are once, few and many counts, or a class for expanded clones, and some rows have none.

NA | TRBJ2-2 | TRBV6-5 | TRBD2 | CASTVAGVNTGELFF | TGTGCCAGCACAGTGGCGGGGGTGAACACCGGGGAGCTGTTTTTT
medium-sized | TRBJ2-1 | TRBV6-5 | NA | CASKSYWGNEQFF | TGTGCCAGCAAGAGCTACTGGGGCAATGAGCAGTTCTTC
once | TRBJ1-1 | TRBV6-5 | NA | CASRATPDTEAFF | TGTGCCAGCAGGGCAACACCAGACACTGAAGCTTTCTTT
NA | TRBJ2-1 | TRBV6-1 | NA | CASSEGRGPYNEQFF | TGTGCCAGCAGTGAAGGCAGGGGACCTTACAATGAGCAGTTCTTC
NA | TRBJ1-4 | TRBV7-8 | NA | CASSLQIYNEKLFF | TGTGCCAGCAGCTTACAAATTTACAATGAAAAACTGTTTTTT
NA | TRBJ1-2 | TRBV3-1/TRBV3-2 | NA | CASSQVGINYGYTF | TGTGCCAGCAGCCAAGTTGGGATTAACTATGGCTACACCTTC
NA | TRBJ2-3 | TRBV2 | TRBD2 | CASSSSRGGDTQYF | TGTGCCAGCAGCTCGTCGCGGGGGGGAGATACGCAGTATTTT
NA | TRBJ1-1 | TRBV5-4 | TRBD1 | CASSFGTENTEAFF | TGTGCCAGCAGCTTTGGGACAGAGAACACTGAAGCTTTCTTT
NA | TRBJ2-1 | TRBV10-1 | TRBD2 | CASTNSRRGGRIDEQFF | TGCGCCAGCACGAATAGTCGGCGGGGGGGCCGGATCGATGAGCAGTTCTTC
once | TRBJ2-6 | TRBV3-1/TRBV3-2 | NA | CASSPPGAGAPSVLTF | TGTGCCAGCAGCCCCCCAGGCGCGGGGGCCCCCAGCGTCCTGACTTTC
NA | TRBJ2-5 | TRBV2 | TRBD2 | CASSGTSGYQETQYF | TGTGCCAGCAGCGGGACTAGCGGGTACCAAGAGACCCAGTACTTC
NA | TRBJ1-5 | TRBV6-6 | NA | CASSPDRPNQPQHF | TGTGCCAGCAGCCCCGACAGACCCAATCAGCCCCAGCATTTT
few | TRBJ2-3 | TRBV19 | TRBD2 | CASSTSELAGLNTDTQYF | TGTGCCAGTAGTACAAGCGAATTAGCGGGGCTAAACACAGATACGCAGTATTTT
once | TRBJ2-3 | TRBV9 | NA | CASSVHHTSADTQYF | TGTGCCAGCAGCGTTCACCACACCTCCGCAGATACGCAGTATTTT
NA | TRBJ1-2 | TRBV30 | NA | CAWRGRALALICYGYTF | TGTGCCTGGAGGGGCCGGGCCTTGGCCCTAATTTGCTATGGCTACACCTTC
NA | TRBJ1-1 | TRBV6-5 | TRBD1 | CASSPLGGQGTEAFF | TGTGCCAGCAGCCCCCTTGGGGGACAGGGGACTGAAGCTTTCTTT
few | TRBJ1-5 | TRBV7-9 | NA | CASSLAMDGNQPQHF | TGTGCCAGCAGCTTAGCGATGGACGGCAATCAGCCCCAGCATTTT
NA | TRBJ2-7 | TRBV27 | TRBD1 | CASRRSGTGGLYEQYF | TGTGCCAGCAGACGCTCCGGGACAGGGGGACTCTACGAGCAGTACTTC
NA | TRBJ2-1 | TRBV9 | NA | CASSVDNEQFF | TGTGCCAGCAGCGTTGACAATGAGCAGTTCTTC
NA | TRBJ1-2 | TRBV5-1 | NA | CASSSDSVYGYTF | TGCGCCAGCAGCTCAGACAGCGTCTATGGCTACACCTTC